The following is a T cell receptor (beta chain) sequence with its context. This entry belongs to a study of blood T cell repertoires in COVID-19. V lost 8 bases to trimming and J lost 1 base, with 11 bases between them. The CDR3 has 13 amino acids. CDR1 and CDR2 from the germline V gene are LGHDT and YNNKEL (reference sequence). Some clones are missing from TCRdb's copy, which holds only in-frame ones; the method was immunoSEQ multiplex PCR. The table lists under 300,000 clones, approximately 86% of them singletons. The receptor was derived from a woman aged 80 or over with active or convalescent COVID-19. The chain carries TRBV3-1 (or the pseudogene TRBV3-2) and TRBJ1-1, with unresolved D. Sample: peripheral blood. Here the CDR3 reads CASLGRSNTEAFF. As DNA, the CDR3 is TGTGCCAGCCTGGGGAGATCGAACACTGAAGCTTTCTTT.